This T cell receptor (beta chain) comes out of a study of blood T cells in healthy people across ages. Study details: For every two T cells, template switching captured about one barcoded beta molecule.

Findings of the study overall: Because sorting was not performed, PBMCs prevented conclusive naive versus antigen-experienced comparison.

The table lists this clonotype with a few counts. Its antigen is undetermined. It was with a sample-barcoded 5' primer and a J-beta primer mix that a second PCR of roughly 7 to 12 cycles was run. TCRdb re-analysed the 5' RACE reads in MiXCR, keeping a single row per CDR3 protein. The data hold roughly 800,000 distinct CDR3 sequences, with under 40% observed a single time. The sequence was collected from a man aged 18 to 30 in good health. The sequenced material came from blood.

Written as DNA, the CDR3 is TGTGCCAGCATGGGAGGGAACAATGAGCAGTACTTC. Protein: CASMGGNNEQYF. The rearrangement joins TRBV9 to TRBJ2-5; 7 nucleotides align to TRBD2. Trimming cost V 6 bases and J 11 bases; bases outside gene matches: 10. Germline assignment: CDR1 SGDLS and CDR2 YYNGEE. The CDR3 is 12 residues long.